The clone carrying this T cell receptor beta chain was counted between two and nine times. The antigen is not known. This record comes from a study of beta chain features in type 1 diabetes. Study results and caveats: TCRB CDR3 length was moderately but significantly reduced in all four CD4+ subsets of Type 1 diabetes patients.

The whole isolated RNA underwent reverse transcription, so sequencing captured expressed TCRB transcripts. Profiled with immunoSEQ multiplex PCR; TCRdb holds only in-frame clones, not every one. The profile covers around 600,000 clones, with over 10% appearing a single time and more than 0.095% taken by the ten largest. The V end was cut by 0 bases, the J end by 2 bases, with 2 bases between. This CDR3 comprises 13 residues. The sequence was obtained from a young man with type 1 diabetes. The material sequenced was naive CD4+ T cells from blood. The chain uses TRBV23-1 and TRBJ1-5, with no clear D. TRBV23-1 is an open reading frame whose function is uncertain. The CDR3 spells CASSQSGNQPQHF. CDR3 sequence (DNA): TGCGCCAGCAGTCAATCGGGCAATCAGCCCCAGCATTTT.